This T cell receptor beta chain was captured in a study of shared clonotypes between healthy human individuals. The V end lost 4 bases, the J end lost 3 bases, and 12 bases lay between the germline ends. Per the germline V gene, CDR1 is MRHNA and CDR2 is SNTAGT. CDR3 length: 14 amino acids. The protocol was immunoSEQ multiplex PCR, while the TCRdb copy is restricted to in-frame clones and leaves out a portion. The sample contains 550,000 to 800,000 clones, roughly 70% of which appear only once. Both subsets, CD45RA+ naive and CD45RA-negative memory, were split from the CD4+ cells. The rearrangement joins TRBV6-4 to TRBJ1-1; no clear D. This TCR was recovered from a woman in her twenties or thirties in good health. The specimen was memory CD4+ T cells sorted from blood. Subset noted: CD45RA-negative fraction. The CDR3 spells CASSVSTLDTEAFF. CDR3 nucleotides: TGTGCCAGCAGTGTTTCGACCCTCGACACTGAAGCTTTCTTT.